These 32 T cell receptor beta chains came from one sample sequenced in a study of T cells in Graves' hyperthyroidism and ophthalmopathy. Amplified TCR beta CDR3 regions came from RNA transcripts. With the HTBI primer set, the TCR CDR3 went through a first round of RT-PCR. MiXCR, applied by TCRdb to the multiplex PCR reads, yields one record per CDR3 protein. This sample has fewer than 450,000 distinct CDR3 sequences, with roughly a sixth found just once. Sequenced material: blood. These TCRs come from a woman aged 30 to 39 with Graves' hyperthyroidism that later progressed to Graves' ophthalmopathy.

Ten or more counts support this clonotype. The V and J genes are TRBV2 and TRBJ2-7; 9 bases agree with TRBD1. This CDR3 has 12 amino acids. With 6 bases clipped from V and 7 bases from J, the junction kept 4 bases outside the gene matches. The germline V gene has CDR1 SNHLY and CDR2 FYNNEI. The CDR3 DNA is TGTGCCAGCAGGGGAGACAGGGGGGAGCAGTACTTC. The encoded protein is CASRGDRGEQYF.

This clonotype was seen only a few times. CDR3 nucleotides: TGTGCCAGCAGTTCCCTGGACACCCCGAGCAATCAGCCCCAGCATTTT. Encoded protein: CASSSLDTPSNQPQHF. This chain uses TRBV28 with TRBJ1-5, with D possibly matching TRBD1 (5 bases). Germline V gene sequence: CDR1 MDHEN, CDR2 SYDVKM. This CDR3 comprises 16 residues. V was trimmed by 4 bases and J by 1 base, leaving 14 bases between them.

The sample holds many counts of this clonotype. The V call is TRBV20-1, the J call TRBJ1-5, with 9 bases fitting TRBD1. Trimming took 5 bases from V and 4 from J; bases not matched to a gene: 3. The germline CDR1 and CDR2 sequences are DFQATT and SNEGSKA (reference sequence). CDR3 length: 13 residues. The CDR3 DNA sequence: TGCAGTGCTCGAGGACAGGGGAATCAGCCCCAGCATTTT. Protein product: CSARGQGNQPQHF.

The J gene is TRBJ1-2, the V gene TRBV10-3, with 7 bases identical to TRBD1. This CDR3 region has 13 residues. Looked up from germline, CDR1 is ENHRY and CDR2 is SYGVKD. Germline trimming cut 6 bases from V and 8 bases from J; bases unmatched to any gene: 9. CDR3 in amino acids: CAIRGTDAVGYTF. In DNA form, the CDR3 reads TGTGCCATCAGAGGGACAGACGCGGTCGGCTACACCTTC.

This clonotype has ten or more counts. CDR3 amino acids: CASRAGQGITEAFF. CDR3 DNA: TGTGCCAGCAGAGCGGGACAGGGAATCACTGAAGCTTTCTTT. The chain combines TRBV2 with TRBJ1-1; TRBD1 matches at 9 bases. CDR1 is SNHLY and CDR2 is FYNNEI in the germline V gene. The CDR3 is 14 residues long. The V segment lost 6 bases and the J segment 4 bases; nucleotides outside the gene matches: 6. The full variable domain, with the rest looked up from reference TRBV2 and TRBJ1-1, is EPEVTQTPSHQVTQMGQEVILRCVPISNHLYFYWYRQILGQKVEFLVSFYNNEISEKSEIFDDQFSVERPDGSNFTLKIRSTKLEDSAMYFCASRAGQGITEAFFGQGTRLTVV.

The chain couples TRBV7-2 to TRBJ2-3; no clear D. Deletions cut 5 bases from V and 1 base from J, with 13 bases between. The CDR3 contains 15 residues. The germline gives CDR1 SGHTA, CDR2 FQGNSA. CDR3: CASSRSGPGTDTQYF. The CDR3 DNA sequence: TGTGCCAGCAGCCGCAGTGGACCCGGCACAGATACGCAGTATTTT. The whole variable domain, filled in from reference TRBV7-2 and TRBJ2-3, reads GAGVSQSPSNKVTEKGKDVELRCDPISGHTALYWYRQSLGQGLEFLIYFQGNSAPDKSGLPSDRFSAERTGGSVSTLTIQRTQQEDSAVYLCASSRSGPGTDTQYFGPGTRLTVL.

The V call is TRBV6-2 or TRBV6-3, the J call TRBJ1-2; a weak D match, TRBD1 (6 bases). Germline V gene sequence: CDR1 MNHEY, CDR2 SVGEGT. This CDR3 contains 15 residues. V lost 2 bases and J 3 bases, leaving 13 bases between the germline ends. The CDR3 region is CASSYPSTGYYGYTF. CDR3 in DNA: TGTGCCAGCAGTTACCCTTCTACAGGGTACTATGGCTACACCTTC.

V usage is TRBV6-1 and J usage is TRBJ1-1, with D uncertain. CDR3 size: 11 residues. In germline, CDR1 is MNHNS, CDR2 SASEGT. The V gene lost 6 bases and the J gene lost 4 bases, with 6 bases spanning the gap. The CDR3 is CASRTSTEAFF. CDR3 nucleotides: TGTGCCAGCAGGACGAGCACTGAAGCTTTCTTT.

This clonotype has ten or more counts. The chain employs TRBV29-1 and TRBJ2-7, with 7 bases lining up with TRBD2. The germline CDR1 and CDR2 sequences are SQVTM and ANQGSEA. V gave up 4 bases and J gave up 7 bases; unmatched junction bases: 13. The CDR3 has 14 residues. DNA of the CDR3: TGCAGCGTTGTCTTTGCAGTTCCAGCGGGGGAGCAGTACTTC. It yields the protein CSVVFAVPAGEQYF.

To note about this clonotype: Compared with germline, one end of the junction differs, possibly owing to a read error. V gene TRBV2 combines with J gene TRBJ2-2, with D possibly being TRBD2 (5 bases). Per germline, CDR1 SNHLY and CDR2 FYNNEI. This CDR3 is 15 amino acids long. The CDR3 sequence is CASSDRGLRTGELFF. In DNA, the CDR3 is TGCGCCAGCAGTGACCGGGGTCTGCGGACCGGGGAGCTGTTTTTT.

This clonotype was counted at least ten times. The rearrangement uses TRBV20-1 and TRBJ2-5; D remains unclear. This CDR3 has 12 residues. The V end lost 4 bases, the J end lost 2 bases, and 8 bases lay between the germline ends. CDR1 is DFQATT, CDR2 SNEGSKA, per germline (reference sequence). Here the CDR3 DNA reads TGCAGTGCTATGGGTCCACAAGAGACCCAGTACTTC. Translated, it gives CSAMGPQETQYF.

Concerning this clonotype: Sequence at one end of the junction differs from germline and may be a read error. V gene TRBV7-8 combines with J gene TRBJ1-4; 10 bases align to TRBD1. The germline CDR1 and CDR2 sequences are SGHVS and FQNEAQ. This CDR3 comprises 17 residues. In nucleotides, the CDR3 is TGTGCCAGCAGCCGGGACAGGGGTCCTACAACTAATGAAAATCTGTTTTTT. Protein product: CASSRDRGPTTNENLFF.

The chain employs TRBV20-1 and TRBJ2-5; 11 nucleotides agree with TRBD2. The length of the CDR3 is 15 residues. Looked up from germline, CDR1 is DFQATT and CDR2 is SNEGSKA (reference sequence). J was trimmed by 4 bases and V by 6 bases; bases with no gene match: 10. The CDR3 DNA follows: TGCAGTGCCCACCTAGCGGGAGGTGGGCGAGAGACCCAGTACTTC. Translating it yields CSAHLAGGGRETQYF.

This clonotype was observed at least ten times. The CDR3 region is CASTGTGDTDTQYF. The CDR3 DNA sequence: TGTGCCAGCACTGGGACAGGGGACACAGATACGCAGTATTTT. The chain uses TRBV5-5 and TRBJ2-3; 10 bases fit TRBD1. After removal of 6 bases from V and 2 bases from J, the junction contained 3 bases not matched to a gene. The CDR3 is 14 residues long. CDR1 and CDR2 (germline): SGHKS, YYEKEE (reference sequence).

This clonotype was counted many times. This chain connects TRBV28 to TRBJ2-3; 16 nucleotides agree with TRBD2. This CDR3 comprises 16 residues. J was trimmed by 6 bases and V by 4 bases; bases with no gene match: 4. CDR1 MDHEN and CDR2 SYDVKM come from the germline V gene. CDR3 loop: CASSSGLAGGLDTQYF. The CDR3 coding sequence is TGTGCCAGCAGTTCGGGACTAGCGGGAGGGCTGGATACGCAGTATTTT.

This clonotype was seen more than once but under ten times. The V gene is TRBV30, the J gene TRBJ1-2; the D gene is possibly TRBD1 (5 bases). From germline, CDR1 is GTSNPN and CDR2 SVGIG (reference sequence). Trimming removed 5 bases from V and 8 bases from J, with 15 bases in between. The CDR3 runs to 12 residues. Written as DNA, the CDR3 is TGTGCCTGGCTTGACCAGGGCTTCGGCTACACCTTC. It encodes CAWLDQGFGYTF.

This clonotype was picked up a small number of times. V usage is TRBV7-2 and J usage is TRBJ2-2; D is perhaps TRBD2 (5 bases). V was pared by 5 bases and J by 3 bases, with 16 bases between. CDR3 size: 16 residues. The germline gives CDR1 SGHTA, CDR2 FQGNSA. For the CDR3, the DNA is TGTGCCAGCAGCCCACGTTGGGGAGCGCACACCGGGGAGCTGTTTTTT. This sequence encodes CASSPRWGAHTGELFF.

This clonotype was seen only a few times. The CDR3 DNA reads TGTGCCAGCAGAAAGAGTGGGGGCCCAGGCCCATATGGCTACACCTTC. It translates to CASRKSGGPGPYGYTF. The chain joins TRBV6-2 or TRBV6-3 to TRBJ1-2; maybe TRBD1 (6 bases). V was clipped by 6 bases and J by 5 bases, with 22 bases between them. The germline V gene has CDR1 MNHEY and CDR2 SVGEGT. CDR3 length: 16 residues.

The sample holds a few counts of this clonotype. A read error may explain this, as a much larger clone is one base away. V usage is TRBV2 and J usage is TRBJ1-2; unclear D gene. The CDR3 covers 14 residues. Germline CDR1 reads SNHLY; CDR2 reads FYNNEI. Trimming removed 4 bases from V and 5 bases from J, with 14 bases in between. The chain's CDR3 is CASSGHTSVYGYTF. As DNA, the CDR3 is TGTGCCAGCAGTGGTCACACGAGCGTTTATGGCTACACCTTC.

This clonotype was found many times. CDR3 protein: CASSFYTSGPYNEQFF. CDR3 DNA: TGTGCCAGCAGTTTCTATACTAGCGGGCCGTACAATGAGCAGTTCTTC. This chain uses TRBV27 with TRBJ2-1, with 9 nucleotides matching TRBD2. This CDR3 is built from 16 residues. After removal of 3 bases from V and 4 bases from J, the junction contained 7 bases not matched to a gene. Germline loops: CDR1 MNHEY, CDR2 SMNVEV (reference sequence).

This clonotype was observed at least ten times. This sequence joins TRBV10-2 and TRBJ2-4, with 7 positions matching TRBD1. From germline, CDR1 is WSHSY and CDR2 SAAADI. The CDR3 consists of 15 residues. J gave up 2 bases and V 3 bases, and 4 bases lay outside the gene matches. In DNA, the CDR3 is TGCGCCAGCAGTGAACAGGGGTCGACCAAAAACATTCAGTACTTC. Its protein is CASSEQGSTKNIQYF.

This clonotype was recorded at least ten times. The chain employs TRBV30 and TRBJ2-5; the D is unclear. Germline assignment: CDR1 GTSNPN and CDR2 SVGIG (reference sequence). This CDR3 is built from 13 residues. Between the trimmed V and J ends, which lost 0 bases and 0 bases, there was a span of 5 bases. The DNA for the CDR3 is TGTGCCTGGAGTGTGTCCCACCAAGAGACCCAGTACTTC. This gives the protein CAWSVSHQETQYF.

This clonotype was seen many times. The chain links TRBV28 to TRBJ2-3; D is unresolved. Trimming left V 6 bases short and J 1 base short, with 11 bases between. Germline CDR1 MDHEN, CDR2 SYDVKM. The CDR3 contains 14 residues. The CDR3 protein is CASSLPARTDTQYF. The DNA of the CDR3 is TGTGCCAGCAGCCTCCCGGCACGCACAGATACGCAGTATTTT.

V is TRBV5-4 and J is TRBJ1-2; 8 positions agree with TRBD1. The germline V gene encodes CDR1 SGHNT and CDR2 YYREEE (reference sequence). With 4 bases clipped from V and 2 bases from J, the junction kept 7 bases outside the gene matches. The CDR3 consists of 15 residues. CDR3 sequence reads: CASSPPGQENYGYTF. The CDR3 region has the DNA TGTGCCAGCAGCCCTCCGGGACAGGAGAACTATGGCTACACCTTC.

This clonotype was recorded at least ten times. CDR3 loop: CASSEGTGGWAGELFF. CDR3 in DNA: TGTGCCAGCAGTGAAGGGACAGGGGGCTGGGCCGGGGAGCTGTTTTTT. This sequence joins TRBV2 and TRBJ2-2; 11 bases line up with TRBD1. J was trimmed by 6 bases and V by 1 base; bases with no gene match: 4. Germline-derived CDR1 and CDR2 are SNHLY and FYNNEI. The CDR3 loop spans 16 amino acids.

There are many counts of this clonotype. The genes are TRBV6-1 and TRBJ2-7; D tentatively reads TRBD1 or TRBD2 (5 bases each). The CDR3 covers 13 residues. V shed 10 bases and J shed 5 bases, with 18 bases lying between them. Germline assignment: CDR1 MNHNS and CDR2 SASEGT. CDR3 region: CATKPGGRNEQYF. The CDR3 bases are TGTGCCACCAAACCTGGGGGACGCAACGAGCAGTACTTC.

This clonotype was seen many times. This rearrangement joins TRBV7-9 to TRBJ2-7; possible D gene TRBD2, 5 bases. Germline V CDR1 and CDR2: SEHNR, FQNEAQ (reference sequence). Trimming took off 5 bases at V and 2 bases at J, with 10 bases between the two ends. CDR3 length equals 13 residues. DNA for the CDR3: TGTGCCAGCAGCGTCAGCGGCACCTACGAGCAGTACTTC. This gives the protein CASSVSGTYEQYF.

The chain recombines TRBV7-2 with TRBJ1-1; the match to TRBD1 covers 7 bases. J was trimmed by 7 bases and V by 2 bases; bases with no gene match: 4. Looked up from germline, CDR1 is SGHTA and CDR2 is FQGNSA. The CDR3 sequence is 13 residues long. The CDR3 bases are TGTGCCAGCAGCTTACAGACAGGGAGTGAAGCTTTCTTT. It encodes CASSLQTGSEAFF.

This clonotype was detected many times. The V and J genes are TRBV12-3 or TRBV12-4 and TRBJ1-6; D is undetermined. The length of the CDR3 is 14 residues. V was trimmed by 0 bases and J by 10 bases, leaving 10 bases between them. CDR3 coding DNA: TGTGCCAGCAGTTTAGCAGGGTTGGGGTCACCCCTCCACTTT. Translation: CASSLAGLGSPLHF.

This clonotype was observed many times. A junction boundary mismatches the germline segment, possibly from a read error. The chain recombines TRBV6-1 with TRBJ1-1; D remains ambiguous. The CDR3 runs 10 residues. Per germline, CDR1 MNHNS and CDR2 SASEGT. CDR3 sequence: CASSESRLLF. In nucleotides, the CDR3 is TGTGCCAGCAGTGAATCACGGCTGCTCTTT.

The J gene is TRBJ1-1, the V gene TRBV12-3 or TRBV12-4; D possibly corresponds to TRBD1 (5 bases). The CDR3 has 14 amino acids. Trimming left V 7 bases short and J 7 bases short, with 19 bases between. CDR3 sequence (DNA): TGTGCCAGCAACTGGGGGACCCGGGCTGGTGAAGCTTTCTTT. It specifies CASNWGTRAGEAFF.

About this clonotype: A much bigger clone sits one base away, suggesting this may be a read error. The chain has TRBV7-9 and TRBJ2-1; TRBD1 is a possible D gene (6 bases). Trimming stripped 4 bases from V and 4 bases from J, with 11 bases between. The germline V gene encodes CDR1 SEHNR and CDR2 FQNEAQ (reference sequence). The CDR3 runs to 14 residues. CDR3 region: CASSSSDSYNEQFF. The CDR3 bases are TGTGCCAGCAGCTCCTCGGACAGTTACAATGAGCAGTTCTTC. The full variable domain, with the rest looked up from reference TRBV7-9 and TRBJ2-1, is DTGVSQNPRHKITKRGQNVTFRCDPISEHNRLYWYRQTLGQGPEFLTYFQNEAQLEKSRLLSDRFSAERPKGSFSTLEIQRTEQGDSAMYLCASSSSDSYNEQFFGPGTRLTVL.